These 8 T cell receptor beta chains originate from one sample sequenced in a study of T-cell reconstitution after alpha-beta-depleted transplantation in children (dated by TCRdb to 2016 to 2018). The receptor library was made with PCR. Sequencer: Illumina HiSeq 2500. Molecular barcoding was employed in the preparation of TCR libraries, with unique molecular identifiers being used to normalize TCRbeta repertoire quantification. TCRdb reran the public reads through fastp at Q25 and MiXCR, keeping productive beta chains. Rows matching on CDR3 protein sequence are summarized as one entry with the most common DNA and genes. The sample table records roughly 350,000 distinct CDR3 sequences; about a tenth of these occur just once. 2% to 3% of the sample lies in the top ten. Here the sequenced sample was PBMCs from the stem cell graft donor, taken from the stem cell graft. The receptor set was obtained from a human donor who donated a stem cell graft to a child with acute lymphoblastic leukemia.

This clonotype was observed a few times. V usage is TRBV10-3 and J usage is TRBJ2-3, with TRBD1 matching over 7 bases. V shed 10 bases and J 14 bases; nucleotides not matched to a gene: 15. The CDR3 spans 12 residues. CDR1 is ENHRY, CDR2 SYGVKD, per germline. The CDR3 region has the DNA TGTGCCACCGCAGAAGCCCAGGGGGTACTGTATTTT. Its protein product is CATAEAQGVLYF.

The chain joins TRBV12-3 or TRBV12-4 to TRBJ2-7; D is uncertain. Trimming stripped 8 bases from V and 4 bases from J, with 12 bases between. This CDR3 has 12 amino acids. The DNA for the CDR3 is TGTGCCAGCTCCAGGAGTCGATACGAGCAGTACTTC. Translated: CASSRSRYEQYF.

At least ten counts were recorded for this clonotype. The V call is TRBV5-1, the J call TRBJ1-6; no reliable D call. This CDR3 has 13 residues. Between the trimmed V and J ends, which lost 7 bases and 6 bases, there was a span of 11 bases. The germline V gene encodes CDR1 SGHRS and CDR2 YFSETQ. As DNA, the CDR3 is TGCGCCAGCGCAGAGAGCTTTAATTCACCCCTCCACTTT. It translates to CASAESFNSPLHF. The full variable domain, rest sourced from reference TRBV5-1 and TRBJ1-6, is KAGVTQTPRYLIKTRGQQVTLSCSPISGHRSVSWYQQTPGQGLQFLFEYFSETQRNKGNFPGRFSGRQFSNSRSEMNVSTLELGDSALYLCASAESFNSPLHFGNGTRLTVT.

This clonotype occurred many times. V and J are TRBV10-3 and TRBJ2-7; perhaps D is TRBD1 or TRBD2 (6 bases each). Germline loops: CDR1 ENHRY, CDR2 SYGVKD. V was trimmed by 8 bases and J by 5 bases, leaving 19 bases between them. The CDR3 contains 14 residues. The CDR3 DNA is TGTGCCATCGGGGGGCCCGTTACGGCACACGAGCAGTACTTC. Protein: CAIGGPVTAHEQYF.

V and J are TRBV6-2 or TRBV6-3 and TRBJ2-1; the match to TRBD2 covers 10 bases. Trimming at V came to 6 bases and at J to 5 bases, leaving 4 bases not matched to a gene. CDR3 size: 14 residues. Germline CDR1 MNHEY, CDR2 SVGEGT. CDR3 region: CASRLLAGHNEQFF. CDR3 in DNA: TGTGCCAGCAGGCTACTAGCGGGGCACAATGAGCAGTTCTTC.

The table lists this clonotype with a few counts. This chain connects TRBV6-1 to TRBJ1-1, with D maybe TRBD1 (5 bases). Trimming stripped 2 bases from V and 5 bases from J, with 9 bases between. CDR1 is MNHNS and CDR2 is SASEGT in the germline V gene. CDR3 length: 13 residues. This chain's CDR3 is CASSERDQTEAFF. In DNA form, the CDR3 reads TGTGCCAGCAGTGAAAGGGACCAGACTGAAGCTTTCTTT.

This clonotype occurred a few times. This chain links TRBV12-3 or TRBV12-4 with TRBJ2-1; D not resolved. The CDR3 loop spans 13 amino acids. V was shortened by 1 base and J by 6 bases, with 7 bases between the two germline ends. CDR3 DNA: TGTGCCAGCAGTTTAGGTGTGAGCAATGAGCAGTTCTTC. Translation: CASSLGVSNEQFF.

The CDR3 here is CASSQSPGTGAYEQYF. The CDR3 region has the DNA TGTGCCAGCAGCCAAAGTCCCGGGACAGGGGCCTACGAGCAGTACTTC. The rearrangement links TRBV3-1 to TRBJ2-7; 10 bases fit TRBD1. Looked up from germline, CDR1 is LGHDT and CDR2 is YNNKEL (reference sequence). V lost 2 bases to trimming and J lost 2 bases; unmatched junction nucleotides: 6. The CDR3 loop spans 16 amino acids.